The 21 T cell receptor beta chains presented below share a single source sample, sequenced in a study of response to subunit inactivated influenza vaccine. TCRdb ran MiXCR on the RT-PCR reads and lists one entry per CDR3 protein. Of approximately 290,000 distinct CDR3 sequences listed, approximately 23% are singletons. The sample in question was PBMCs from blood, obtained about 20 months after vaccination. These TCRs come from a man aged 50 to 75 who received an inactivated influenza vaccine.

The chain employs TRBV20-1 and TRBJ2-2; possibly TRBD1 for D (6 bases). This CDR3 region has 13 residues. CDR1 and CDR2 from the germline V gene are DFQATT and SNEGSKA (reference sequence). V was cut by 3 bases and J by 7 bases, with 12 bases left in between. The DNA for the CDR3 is TGCAGTGCTAGTCGGACAGACAGCGGGGAGCTGTTTTTT. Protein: CSASRTDSGELFF.

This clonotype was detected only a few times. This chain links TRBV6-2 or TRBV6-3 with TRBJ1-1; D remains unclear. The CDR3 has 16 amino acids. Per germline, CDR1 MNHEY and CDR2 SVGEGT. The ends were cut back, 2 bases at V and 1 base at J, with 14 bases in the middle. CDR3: CASSYPRGSRNTEAFF. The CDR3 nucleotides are TGTGCCAGCAGTTACCCACGGGGATCGAGGAACACTGAAGCTTTCTTT.

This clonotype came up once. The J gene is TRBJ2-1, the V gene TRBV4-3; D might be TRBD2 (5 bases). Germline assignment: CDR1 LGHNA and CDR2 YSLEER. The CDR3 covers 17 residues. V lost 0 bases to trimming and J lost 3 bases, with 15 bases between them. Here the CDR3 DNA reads TGCGCCAGCAGCCAAGATCTAGGAGAGGGCCTCTACAATGAGCAGTTCTTC. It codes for CASSQDLGEGLYNEQFF.

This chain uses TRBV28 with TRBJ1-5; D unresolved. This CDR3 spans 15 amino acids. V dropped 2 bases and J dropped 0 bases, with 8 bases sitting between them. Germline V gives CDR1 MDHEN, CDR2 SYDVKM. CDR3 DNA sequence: TGTGCCAGCAGTTTACACACATATAGCAATCAGCCCCAGCATTTT. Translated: CASSLHTYSNQPQHF.

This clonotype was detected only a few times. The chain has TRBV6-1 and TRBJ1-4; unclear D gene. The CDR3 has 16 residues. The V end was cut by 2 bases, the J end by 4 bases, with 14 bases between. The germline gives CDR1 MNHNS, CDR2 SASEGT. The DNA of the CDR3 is TGTGCCAGCAGTGAACGACGGACGGATTTTAATGAAAAACTGTTTTTT. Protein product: CASSERRTDFNEKLFF.

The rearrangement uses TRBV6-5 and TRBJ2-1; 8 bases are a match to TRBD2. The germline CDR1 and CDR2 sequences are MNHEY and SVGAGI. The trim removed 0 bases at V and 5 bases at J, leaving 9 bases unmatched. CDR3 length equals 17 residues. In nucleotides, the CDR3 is TGTGCCAGCAGTTACTCTGGAGGGCGGGGGGTCCACAATGAGCAGTTCTTC. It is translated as CASSYSGGRGVHNEQFF.

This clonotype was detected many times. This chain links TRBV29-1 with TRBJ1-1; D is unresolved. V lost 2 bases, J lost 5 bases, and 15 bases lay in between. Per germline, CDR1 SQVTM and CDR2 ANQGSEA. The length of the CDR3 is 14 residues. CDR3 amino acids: CSVETEHLFTEAFF. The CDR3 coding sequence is TGCAGCGTTGAAACGGAGCATTTGTTTACTGAAGCTTTCTTT.

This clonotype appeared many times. The CDR3: CASSDRGQSYGYTF. The CDR3 DNA sequence: TGTGCCAGCAGTGATAGGGGACAAAGCTATGGCTACACCTTC. This chain connects TRBV2 to TRBJ1-2; a weak D match, TRBD1 (6 bases). Trimming stripped 3 bases from V and 4 bases from J, with 12 bases between. CDR1 and CDR2 from the germline V gene are SNHLY and FYNNEI. The CDR3 covers 14 residues.

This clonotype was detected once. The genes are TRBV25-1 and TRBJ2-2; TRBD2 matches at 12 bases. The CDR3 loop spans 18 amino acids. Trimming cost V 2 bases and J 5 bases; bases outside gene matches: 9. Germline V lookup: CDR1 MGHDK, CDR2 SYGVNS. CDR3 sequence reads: CASSEPPLAGGETGELFF. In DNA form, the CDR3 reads TGTGCCAGCAGTGAACCACCTCTAGCGGGAGGGGAGACCGGGGAGCTGTTTTTT.

The CDR3 region has the DNA TGTGCCAGCAGCTGGGGCGGGGGAAAACTGTTTTTT. The encoded protein is CASSWGGGKLFF. The chain recombines TRBV7-9 with TRBJ1-4; TRBD1 might be the D (5 bases). V lost 4 bases, J lost 10 bases, and 10 bases lay in between. Germline-derived CDR1 and CDR2 are SEHNR and FQNEAQ (reference sequence). This CDR3 comprises 12 residues.

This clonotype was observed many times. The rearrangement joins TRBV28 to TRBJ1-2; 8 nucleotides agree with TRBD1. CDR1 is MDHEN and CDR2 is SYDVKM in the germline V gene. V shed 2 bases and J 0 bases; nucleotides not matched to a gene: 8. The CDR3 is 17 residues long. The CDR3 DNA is TGTGCCAGCAGTTTACCCCGCAGGGGGCTCACTAACTATGGCTACACCTTC. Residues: CASSLPRRGLTNYGYTF.

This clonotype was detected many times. For the CDR3, the DNA is TGTGCCAGCAGTTGGACGGAAATGAACACTGAAGCTTTCTTT. This encodes CASSWTEMNTEAFF. V and J are TRBV12-3 or TRBV12-4 and TRBJ1-1; D not resolved. The CDR3 is made up of 14 amino acids. Trimming shortened V by 4 bases and J by 0 bases, and 9 bases separated the two germline ends.

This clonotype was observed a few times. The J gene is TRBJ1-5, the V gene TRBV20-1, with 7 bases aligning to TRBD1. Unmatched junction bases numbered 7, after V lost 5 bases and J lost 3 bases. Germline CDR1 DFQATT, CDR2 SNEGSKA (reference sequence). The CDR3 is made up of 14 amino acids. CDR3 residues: CSAAGTEYNQPQHF. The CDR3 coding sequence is TGCAGTGCTGCTGGGACAGAGTACAATCAGCCCCAGCATTTT.

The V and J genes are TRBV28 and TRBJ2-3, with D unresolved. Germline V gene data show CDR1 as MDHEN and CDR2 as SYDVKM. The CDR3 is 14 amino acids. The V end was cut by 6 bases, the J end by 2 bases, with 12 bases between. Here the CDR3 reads CASSWVGTTDTQYF. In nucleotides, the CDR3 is TGTGCCAGCAGCTGGGTCGGCACCACAGATACGCAGTATTTT.

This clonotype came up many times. DNA for the CDR3: TGTGCCAGCAGTTACTCGAGCCCCGGATATAGCAATCAGCCCCAGCATTTT. Translation: CASSYSSPGYSNQPQHF. The chain joins TRBV6-2 or TRBV6-3 to TRBJ1-5; the D is unclear. CDR1 and CDR2 (germline): MNHEY, SVGEGT. This CDR3 is 17 amino acids long. The ends were cut back, 0 bases at V and 0 bases at J, with 12 bases in the middle.

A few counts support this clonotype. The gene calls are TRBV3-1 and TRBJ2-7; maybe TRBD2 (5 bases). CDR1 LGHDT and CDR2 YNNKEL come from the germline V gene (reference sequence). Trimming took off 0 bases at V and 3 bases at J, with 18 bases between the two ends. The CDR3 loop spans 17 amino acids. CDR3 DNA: TGTGCCAGCAGCCAAGATTCGGCGGAGGCCGTTGGCTACGAGCAGTACTTC. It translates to CASSQDSAEAVGYEQYF.

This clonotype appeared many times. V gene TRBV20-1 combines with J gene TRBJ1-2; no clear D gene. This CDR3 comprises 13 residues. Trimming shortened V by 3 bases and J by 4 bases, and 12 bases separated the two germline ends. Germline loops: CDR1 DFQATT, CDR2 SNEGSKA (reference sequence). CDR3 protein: CSASELLSYGYTF. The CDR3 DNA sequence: TGCAGTGCTAGTGAACTCCTGTCCTATGGCTACACCTTC.

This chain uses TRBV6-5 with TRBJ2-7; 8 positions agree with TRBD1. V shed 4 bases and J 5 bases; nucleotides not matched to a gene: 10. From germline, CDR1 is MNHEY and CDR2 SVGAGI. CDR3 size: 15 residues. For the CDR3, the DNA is TGTGCCAGCAGTTCGACAGGGGTGGAATTCCACGAGCAGTACTTC. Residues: CASSSTGVEFHEQYF.

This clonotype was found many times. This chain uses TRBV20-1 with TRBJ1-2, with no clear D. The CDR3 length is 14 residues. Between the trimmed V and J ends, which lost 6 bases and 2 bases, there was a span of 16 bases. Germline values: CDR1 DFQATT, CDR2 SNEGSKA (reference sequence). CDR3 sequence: CSANEGAANYGYTF. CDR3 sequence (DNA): TGCAGTGCGAACGAGGGTGCCGCAAACTATGGCTACACCTTC.

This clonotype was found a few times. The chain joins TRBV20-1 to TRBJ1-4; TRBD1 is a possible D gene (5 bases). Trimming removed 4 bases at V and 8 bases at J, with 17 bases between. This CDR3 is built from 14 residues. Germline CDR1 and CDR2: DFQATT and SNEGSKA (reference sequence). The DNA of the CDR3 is TGCAGTGCTAATATCCAGGGAGGGTCGGAAAAACTGTTTTTT. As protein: CSANIQGGSEKLFF.

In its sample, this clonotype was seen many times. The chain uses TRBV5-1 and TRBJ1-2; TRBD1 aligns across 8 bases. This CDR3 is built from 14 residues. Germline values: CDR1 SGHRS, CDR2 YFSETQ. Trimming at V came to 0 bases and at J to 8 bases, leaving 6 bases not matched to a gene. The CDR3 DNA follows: TGCGCCAGCAGCTTGGATGGACAGGGACGCGGCTACACCTTC. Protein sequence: CASSLDGQGRGYTF.